What follows are 25 T cell receptor beta chains derived from one specimen sequenced in a study of persistence of HIV-infected CD4 T cells. Lysates of CMV-infected fibroblasts at about 10 ug/mL stimulated these cells. CD40L-negative CD69-negative CD45RO-high memory CD4+ T cells were sorted as populations depleted of antigen-responding cells. Antigen specificity for these receptors is unknown. The immunoSEQ assay was version 4, run in survey mode. TCRdb keeps only in-frame clones here, not all; method: immunoSEQ multiplex PCR. The top ten hold about 3% of the sample, which has 45,000 to 55,000 clones, approximately 72% seen once. Source: CD4+ T cells sorted from PBMCs after roughly 20-hour stimulation, taken from a patient who received antiretroviral therapy. These receptors all come from an adult man with HIV who was CMV-seropositive.

V gene TRBV5-1 combines with J gene TRBJ2-1, with D hard to call. Looked up from germline, CDR1 is SGHRS and CDR2 is YFSETQ. The CDR3 spans 13 residues. With 3 bases removed from V and 7 bases from J, the gap between germline ends came to 11 bases. The CDR3 DNA sequence: TGCGCCAGCAGCTCCAAGGGCTTAAATGAGCAGTTCTTC. It codes for CASSSKGLNEQFF. Drawing the rest from reference TRBV5-1 and TRBJ2-1, the complete variable domain is KAGVTQTPRYLIKTRGQQVTLSCSPISGHRSVSWYQQTPGQGLQFLFEYFSETQRNKGNFPGRFSGRQFSNSRSEMNVSTLELGDSALYLCASSSKGLNEQFFGPGTRLTVL.

The rearrangement uses TRBV5-8 and TRBJ2-3; 8 nucleotides line up with TRBD1. This CDR3 comprises 16 residues. Germline V gene data show CDR1 as SGHTS and CDR2 as YDEGEE. J was trimmed by 6 bases and V by 4 bases; bases with no gene match: 13. Written as DNA, the CDR3 is TGTGCCAGCAGCCAGGGGCAGGGGGCGCAAATGGATACGCAGTATTTT. It specifies CASSQGQGAQMDTQYF.

The chain carries TRBV20-1 and TRBJ1-1, with D unclear. Deletions cut 5 bases from V and 8 bases from J, with 12 bases between. The germline CDR1 and CDR2 sequences are DFQATT and SNEGSKA (reference sequence). CDR3 length: 11 amino acids. The CDR3 region has the DNA TGCAGTGCTCCGATTACACTAGAAGCTTTCTTT. Translation gives CSAPITLEAFF.

This chain connects TRBV5-1 to TRBJ2-1; 9 bases map to TRBD2. This CDR3 comprises 16 residues. CDR1 and CDR2 from the germline V gene are SGHRS and YFSETQ. V shed 1 base, J shed 7 bases, and the junction held 9 bases outside the gene matches. The CDR3 spells CASSLFVAGVENEQFF. The CDR3 DNA reads as TGCGCCAGCAGCTTGTTTGTAGCGGGAGTGGAGAATGAGCAGTTCTTC.

The rearrangement links TRBV5-4 to TRBJ2-3; 8 positions match TRBD1. The CDR3 loop spans 18 amino acids. V lost 4 bases to trimming and J lost 0 bases; unmatched junction nucleotides: 13. Germline V gives CDR1 SGHNT, CDR2 YYREEE (reference sequence). The CDR3 DNA sequence: TGTGCCAGCAGCCTAGACCCTCAGGGGGCCAGTAGCACAGATACGCAGTATTTT. The encoded protein is CASSLDPQGASSTDTQYF.

The J gene is TRBJ1-5, the V gene TRBV7-4, with D possibly matching TRBD1 (5 bases). V lost 10 bases, J lost 3 bases, and 19 bases lay in between. The CDR3 is 15 amino acids. Germline CDR1 is SGHVT and CDR2 is SQSDAQ. The CDR3 bases are TGTGCCATCTTCCCCATGGGGCAGCCCAATCAGCCCCAGCATTTT. It encodes CAIFPMGQPNQPQHF.

This clone was picked up a small number of times. The chain has TRBV29-1 and TRBJ2-3, with D possibly being TRBD2 (5 bases). The CDR3 runs 11 residues. V dropped 8 bases and J dropped 6 bases, with 12 bases sitting between them. Germline CDR1 reads SQVTM; CDR2 reads ANQGSEA. For the CDR3, the DNA is TGCAGCTACGGGAAGGCCGATACGCAGTATTTT. It translates to CSYGKADTQYF.

The CDR3 sequence: CASSSTSGGTGELFF. The CDR3 DNA reads TGCGCCAGCAGCTCGACTAGCGGGGGGACCGGGGAGCTGTTTTTT. The chain carries TRBV5-1 and TRBJ2-2; the match to TRBD2 covers 13 bases. V lost 3 bases, J lost 5 bases, and 1 base stayed unmatched. Germline V gene data show CDR1 as SGHRS and CDR2 as YFSETQ. CDR3 length equals 15 residues.

The table lists this clone with a few counts. This chain uses TRBV18 with TRBJ2-3; D remains unclear. V lost 3 bases, J lost 0 bases, and 10 bases lay in between. The CDR3 sequence is 15 residues long. The germline V gene has CDR1 KGHSH and CDR2 LQKENI. The CDR3 sequence: CASSPWAASTDTQYF. In nucleotides, the CDR3 is TGTGCCAGCTCACCCTGGGCGGCTAGCACAGATACGCAGTATTTT.

This sequence joins TRBV4-1 and TRBJ1-2, with D possibly being TRBD1 (6 bases). Deletions cut 0 bases from V and 2 bases from J, with 10 bases between. Germline loops: CDR1 MGHRA, CDR2 YSYEKL. CDR3 length: 15 residues. In DNA, the CDR3 is TGCGCCAGCAGCCAAGATGAACAGGGAAACTATGGCTACACCTTC. Its protein product is CASSQDEQGNYGYTF.

This clone is termed medium-sized. V and J are TRBV6-6 and TRBJ1-1; TRBD1 aligns across 8 bases. Per the germline V gene, CDR1 is MNHNY and CDR2 is SVGAGI (reference sequence). CDR3 length: 12 amino acids. V lost 8 bases and J lost 5; bases outside the gene matches: 4. The CDR3 is CASGQGNTEAFF. The CDR3 DNA is TGTGCCAGCGGACAGGGTAATACTGAAGCTTTCTTT.

The chain carries TRBV9 and TRBJ2-1; 8 nucleotides agree with TRBD2. This CDR3 is 16 amino acids long. V trimming: 0 bases; J trimming: 8 bases; junction bases outside the gene matches: 10. Germline V gene data show CDR1 as SGDLS and CDR2 as YYNGEE. Written as DNA, the CDR3 is TGTGCCAGCAGCGTAGGGTCCAGCGGGAGAGGCCATGAGCAGTTCTTC. Protein sequence: CASSVGSSGRGHEQFF. Looking up the rest from reference TRBV9 and TRBJ2-1 gives the full variable domain: DSGVTQTPKHLITATGQRVTLRCSPRSGDLSVYWYQQSLDQGLQFLIQYYNGEERAKGNILERFSAQQFPDLHSELNLSSLELGDSALYFCASSVGSSGRGHEQFFGPGTRLTVL.

The chain couples TRBV14 to TRBJ2-7; 7 nucleotides line up with TRBD2. Germline V gene lookup returns CDR1 SGHDN and CDR2 FVKESK. This CDR3 is 15 amino acids long. The V gene end was trimmed by 8 bases and the J gene end by 0 bases; junction bases not matched to a gene: 10. The CDR3 nucleotides read TGTGCCAGCCAATCCCATGGCGGGAGCTCCTACGAGCAGTACTTC. Amino acid sequence: CASQSHGGSSYEQYF.

The chain joins TRBV7-2 to TRBJ1-4; D remains unclear. Germline values: CDR1 SGHTA, CDR2 FQGNSA. The V gene lost 0 bases and the J gene lost 1 base, with 6 bases spanning the gap. This CDR3 has 15 amino acids. The DNA for the CDR3 is TGTGCCAGCAGCTTAGCAGAGGGAACTAATGAAAAACTGTTTTTT. Residues: CASSLAEGTNEKLFF.

V is TRBV11-2 and J is TRBJ2-7; 8 nucleotides match TRBD1. Germline CDR1 is SGHAT and CDR2 is FQNNGV. This CDR3 is built from 17 residues. J gave up 6 bases and V 2 bases, and 15 bases lay outside the gene matches. Here the CDR3 reads CASSLSLASGQVGEQYF. CDR3 DNA sequence: TGTGCCAGCAGCTTAAGCCTTGCCTCGGGACAGGTCGGCGAGCAGTACTTC.

CDR3 nucleotides: TGTGCCACGGGACAGGCGGAGAGAGAGACCCAGTACTTC. Protein sequence: CATGQAERETQYF. The rearrangement uses TRBV2 and TRBJ2-5; 8 bases line up with TRBD1. The ends lost 10 bases at V and 4 bases at J; junction bases unmatched: 8. The germline gives CDR1 SNHLY, CDR2 FYNNEI. This CDR3 has 13 amino acids. Looking up the rest from reference TRBV2 and TRBJ2-5 gives the full variable domain: EPEVTQTPSHQVTQMGQEVILRCVPISNHLYFYWYRQILGQKVEFLVSFYNNEISEKSEIFDDQFSVERPDGSNFTLKIRSTKLEDSAMYFCATGQAERETQYFGPGTRLLVL.

This clone was recorded a few times. The chain joins TRBV20-1 to TRBJ2-3, with TRBD2 identical over 10 bases. V was pared by 3 bases and J by 4 bases, with 7 bases of the junction left unmatched. Germline-derived CDR1 and CDR2 are DFQATT and SNEGSKA (reference sequence). The CDR3 is 15 residues long. CDR3 in amino acids: CSASLTSGRSDTQYF. Here the CDR3 DNA reads TGCAGTGCTAGTCTGACTAGCGGGCGTTCAGATACGCAGTATTTT.

The chain joins TRBV4-3 to TRBJ2-1, with D tentatively TRBD2 (6 bases). CDR1 is LGHNA and CDR2 is YSLEER in the germline V gene. Deletions cut 4 bases from V and 1 base from J, with 11 bases between. This CDR3 region has 15 residues. The CDR3 region is CASSRAGGSYNEQFF. CDR3 DNA: TGCGCCAGCAGCCGGGCCGGGGGTTCCTACAATGAGCAGTTCTTC.

This clone was counted between two and nine times. Other DNA sequences in this sample translate to the same CDR3. V usage is TRBV5-1 and J usage is TRBJ1-2; 8 positions agree with TRBD1. V lost 3 bases and J lost 8; bases outside the gene matches: 9. The germline V gene encodes CDR1 SGHRS and CDR2 YFSETQ. The CDR3 runs 14 residues. CDR3 sequence reads: CASSSTGQGEGYTF. The CDR3 DNA reads TGCGCCAGCAGCTCTACTGGACAGGGAGAGGGCTACACCTTC.

The J gene is TRBJ1-3, the V gene TRBV18; D is uncertain. The CDR3 sequence is 13 residues long. V was pared by 0 bases and J by 6 bases, with 6 bases between. CDR1 and CDR2 (germline): KGHSH, LQKENI. The CDR3 here is CASSPPTANTIYF. For the CDR3, the DNA is TGTGCCAGCTCACCACCGACCGCAAACACCATATATTTT.

The chain uses TRBV6-5 and TRBJ1-1; 9 bases are a match to TRBD1. Germline lookup yields CDR1 MNHEY and CDR2 SVGAGI. This CDR3 comprises 12 residues. V was pared by 4 bases and J by 11 bases, with 5 bases of the junction left unmatched. This chain's CDR3 is CASSLGQGRAFF. The DNA of the CDR3 is TGTGCCAGCAGTTTAGGACAGGGGAGGGCTTTCTTT.

The CDR3 loop is CAWSHRGTGDTGELFF. DNA for the CDR3: TGTGCCTGGAGCCATCGGGGGACAGGGGACACCGGGGAGCTGTTTTTT. The rearrangement uses TRBV30 and TRBJ2-2, with 10 bases aligning to TRBD1. After removal of 3 bases from V and 3 bases from J, the junction contained 7 bases not matched to a gene. This CDR3 is built from 16 residues. In germline, CDR1 is GTSNPN, CDR2 SVGIG (reference sequence).

This rearrangement joins TRBV18 to TRBJ2-1; 8 positions agree with TRBD2. This CDR3 has 17 amino acids. V shed 0 bases and J 9 bases; nucleotides not matched to a gene: 13. Germline CDR1 and CDR2: KGHSH and LQKENI. The CDR3 nucleotides are TGTGCCAGCTCACCACCGCCGCTTATAGCGGGAATCGGTGAGCAGTTCTTC. The encoded protein is CASSPPPLIAGIGEQFF.

The rearrangement uses TRBV2 and TRBJ1-4; possible D gene TRBD1, 5 bases. Germline V gives CDR1 SNHLY, CDR2 FYNNEI. Deletions cut 6 bases from V and 0 bases from J, with 11 bases between. The CDR3 totals 15 residues. The CDR3, as DNA: TGTGCCAGCAGGGGGGACGGCGCAACTAATGAAAAACTGTTTTTT. Residues: CASRGDGATNEKLFF.

This clone came up a few times. The chain couples TRBV10-3 to TRBJ1-2; 7 bases agree with TRBD1. The CDR3 length is 16 residues. The junction had 17 bases not matched to a gene; V was cut back by 5 bases and J by 8 bases. CDR1 ENHRY and CDR2 SYGVKD come from the germline V gene. As DNA, the CDR3 is TGTGCCATCAGTAGGGACAGCGGTATGGGTAGCTTCGGCTACACCTTC. This sequence encodes CAISRDSGMGSFGYTF.